The next 22 T cell receptor beta chains were all read from a single sample in a study of shared T cell receptors in the human thymus. The protocol was immunoSEQ multiplex PCR, while the TCRdb copy is restricted to in-frame clones and leaves out a portion. The sample contains hundreds of thousands of clones, more than 70% of which appear only once. The same specimen was also included in a second study, on human thymus T cells.

The sequenced sample consisted of thymocytes. The receptors shown here come from a boy younger than two with a congenital heart defect.

The chain couples TRBV4-1 to TRBJ2-3, with 10 bases that match TRBD2. CDR3 length equals 16 residues. Germline V gene data show CDR1 as MGHRA and CDR2 as YSYEKL. V was pared by 1 base and J by 2 bases, with 3 bases of the junction left unmatched. CDR3 nucleotide sequence: TGCGCCAGCAGCCAAGGCGGGACTAGCGTCACAGATACGCAGTATTTT. This encodes CASSQGGTSVTDTQYF.

The chain uses TRBV9 and TRBJ2-7; D is ambiguous. V gave up 0 bases and J gave up 7 bases, with 11 bases separating them. The germline gives CDR1 SGDLS, CDR2 YYNGEE. The CDR3 consists of 13 residues. The chain's CDR3 is CASSVATAGEQYF. The DNA of the CDR3 is TGTGCCAGCAGCGTAGCTACGGCAGGAGAGCAGTACTTC.

The chain links TRBV5-1 to TRBJ2-1, with TRBD2 matching over 12 bases. V was pared by 2 bases and J by 0 bases, with 3 bases of the junction left unmatched. Germline CDR1 SGHRS, CDR2 YFSETQ. The CDR3 is 17 residues long. This CDR3 reads CASSFGLAGSSYNEQFF. In nucleotides, the CDR3 is TGCGCCAGCAGCTTCGGACTAGCGGGGAGCTCCTACAATGAGCAGTTCTTC.

The genes are TRBV5-1 and TRBJ2-5, with 8 bases lining up with TRBD2. In germline, CDR1 is SGHRS, CDR2 YFSETQ. Germline trimming cut 1 base from V and 1 base from J; bases unmatched to any gene: 6. The CDR3 is 16 residues long. DNA for the CDR3: TGCGCCAGCAGCTTGTTGCGGGGGGACCCCCAAGAGACCCAGTACTTC. As protein: CASSLLRGDPQETQYF.

This sequence joins TRBV7-9 and TRBJ2-1; D unclear. Germline V gene data show CDR1 as SEHNR and CDR2 as FQNEAQ (reference sequence). V dropped 6 bases and J dropped 5 bases, with 2 bases sitting between them. The CDR3 covers 10 residues. The CDR3 nucleotides read TGTGCCAGCAGTAACAATGAGCAGTTCTTC. Amino acids: CASSNNEQFF.

The rearrangement joins TRBV12-5 to TRBJ1-3; 7 bases match TRBD1. V shed 5 bases, J shed 0 bases, and the junction held 7 bases outside the gene matches. The CDR3 is 16 amino acids. The V gene's germline CDR1 is LGHNT and CDR2 FRNRAP. The CDR3 reads CASGPADRNSGNTIYF. The CDR3 DNA sequence: TGTGCTAGTGGTCCGGCGGACAGGAACTCTGGAAACACCATATATTTT.

The chain combines TRBV4-2 with TRBJ2-5; no definite D call. Germline values: CDR1 LGHNA, CDR2 YNFKEQ. This CDR3 is built from 14 residues. The V end lost 1 base, the J end lost 2 bases, and 8 bases lay between the germline ends. The CDR3 sequence: CASSQADKQETQYF. The CDR3 region has the DNA TGTGCCAGCAGCCAAGCAGACAAACAAGAGACCCAGTACTTC.

The gene calls are TRBV28 and TRBJ1-1; D is possibly TRBD1 (6 bases). The germline gives CDR1 MDHEN, CDR2 SYDVKM. The ends were cut back, 6 bases at V and 8 bases at J, with 16 bases in the middle. The length of the CDR3 is 13 residues. CDR3 in DNA: TGTGCCAGCAGCCCCGGGGGGCGGGCCGAAGCTTTCTTT. Translation gives CASSPGGRAEAFF.

The chain combines TRBV5-1 with TRBJ2-2; 7 nucleotides match TRBD1. The CDR3 loop spans 15 amino acids. Trimming took 3 bases from V and 1 from J; bases not matched to a gene: 3. Per germline, CDR1 SGHRS and CDR2 YFSETQ. CDR3 in DNA: TGCGCCAGCAGCTCGACAGGGTTGAACACCGGGGAGCTGTTTTTT. Its translation: CASSSTGLNTGELFF.

The chain is built from TRBV18 and TRBJ1-3; D gene unclear. The germline V gene has CDR1 KGHSH and CDR2 LQKENI. The length of the CDR3 is 14 residues. Trimming shortened V by 6 bases and J by 0 bases, and 9 bases separated the two germline ends. In DNA, the CDR3 is TGTGCCAGCTCCCGGACTTTCTCTGGAAACACCATATATTTT. Its protein product is CASSRTFSGNTIYF.

The CDR3 region has the DNA TGTGCCAGTAGCCAACTAGCGGGAGGGGGCAATGAGCAGTTCTTC. Amino acids: CASSQLAGGGNEQFF. The rearrangement uses TRBV19 and TRBJ2-1; 13 nucleotides agree with TRBD2. CDR3 size: 15 residues. V shed 6 bases, J shed 6 bases, and the junction held 5 bases outside the gene matches. Germline V gene data show CDR1 as LNHDA and CDR2 as SQIVND (reference sequence).

The rearrangement joins TRBV5-5 to TRBJ2-7; the match to TRBD1 covers 10 bases. V lost 4 bases and J lost 2; bases outside the gene matches: 21. The CDR3 covers 20 residues. Looked up from germline, CDR1 is SGHKS and CDR2 is YYEKEE (reference sequence). The chain's CDR3 is CASSTGQGFKGPPEAYEQYF. In DNA, the CDR3 is TGTGCCAGCAGCACGGGACAGGGGTTCAAGGGGCCACCGGAGGCCTACGAGCAGTACTTC.

The J gene is TRBJ2-1, the V gene TRBV4-1; 7 nucleotides agree with TRBD2. The CDR3 contains 20 residues. Germline CDR1 reads MGHRA; CDR2 reads YSYEKL. V was clipped by 0 bases and J by 2 bases; unmatched bases: 16. This CDR3 is CASSQDFGGTSITTYNEQFF. The CDR3 DNA reads TGCGCCAGCAGCCAAGATTTCGGGGGGACCTCTATAACAACCTACAATGAGCAGTTCTTC.

The chain carries TRBV4-2 and TRBJ2-3; TRBD2 matches at 13 bases. The trim removed 4 bases at V and 5 bases at J, leaving 9 bases unmatched. The germline V gene has CDR1 LGHNA and CDR2 YNFKEQ. This CDR3 has 17 amino acids. CDR3: CASSRQQLAGGGDTQYF. The CDR3 region has the DNA TGTGCCAGCAGCCGCCAACAACTAGCGGGGGGGGGAGATACGCAGTATTTT.

V and J are TRBV5-6 and TRBJ2-1; D is uncertain. The CDR3 is made up of 15 amino acids. Germline V gene lookup returns CDR1 SGHDT and CDR2 YYEEEE. Trimming took off 1 base at V and 7 bases at J, with 15 bases between the two ends. In DNA, the CDR3 is TGTGCCAGCAGCTTGCTTGCGGTACATGGAAATGAGCAGTTCTTC. It is translated as CASSLLAVHGNEQFF.

This clone was counted a few times. The chain employs TRBV19 and TRBJ1-4, with a possible D match to TRBD1 (6 bases). Germline-derived CDR1 and CDR2 are LNHDA and SQIVND (reference sequence). The V and J ends lost 2 bases and 8 bases respectively, with 12 bases between them. The CDR3 spans 14 residues. CDR3 DNA: TGTGCCAGTAGTATAACACAGGGTGGCGAAAAACTGTTTTTT. Protein: CASSITQGGEKLFF.

This clone was counted a single time. The chain is built from TRBV9 and TRBJ2-5; D perhaps matches TRBD1 (6 bases). CDR1 and CDR2 from the germline V gene are SGDLS and YYNGEE. CDR3 length: 14 residues. Deletions cut 0 bases from V and 0 bases from J, with 6 bases between. CDR3: CASSVGTDQETQYF. Written as DNA, the CDR3 is TGTGCCAGCAGCGTAGGGACAGACCAAGAGACCCAGTACTTC.

This chain joins TRBV4-1 and TRBJ2-1, with D possibly TRBD2 on 5 matching bases. V dropped 1 base and J dropped 0 bases, with 19 bases sitting between them. The CDR3 is 19 residues long. Germline CDR1 MGHRA, CDR2 YSYEKL. The CDR3 region is CASSQVPAATSSSYNEQFF. CDR3 bases: TGCGCCAGCAGCCAAGTTCCAGCGGCAACTTCAAGCTCCTACAATGAGCAGTTCTTC.

The rearrangement uses TRBV28 and TRBJ2-1, with 9 bases lining up with TRBD1. The V gene's germline CDR1 is MDHEN and CDR2 SYDVKM. The CDR3 consists of 17 residues. V was clipped by 4 bases and J by 5 bases; unmatched bases: 12. The CDR3 here is CASSSLLGQGDHNEQFF. The CDR3 DNA is TGTGCCAGCAGTTCCTTGCTGGGACAGGGTGACCACAATGAGCAGTTCTTC.

In its sample, this clone was seen a few times. V usage is TRBV10-3 and J usage is TRBJ2-2; possible D gene TRBD1, 5 bases. This CDR3 has 17 amino acids. V was shortened by 0 bases and J by 4 bases, with 15 bases between the two germline ends. Germline V gives CDR1 ENHRY, CDR2 SYGVKD. As DNA, the CDR3 is TGTGCCATCAGTGAGTCCGGGTATAGGGGAAGCACCGGGGAGCTGTTTTTT. Its protein product is CAISESGYRGSTGELFF.

This chain joins TRBV5-1 and TRBJ1-1; 10 nucleotides align to TRBD1. V lost 4 bases to trimming and J lost 10 bases; unmatched junction nucleotides: 25. The germline V gene encodes CDR1 SGHRS and CDR2 YFSETQ. This CDR3 is 19 amino acids long. The CDR3 coding sequence is TGCGCCAGCAGCCCGTTGCCTAACGATCGGGACAGGGGAAGGGGGGGAGCTTTCTTT. This sequence encodes CASSPLPNDRDRGRGGAFF.

The V call is TRBV19, the J call TRBJ1-4; TRBD1 might be the D (5 bases). The CDR3 totals 16 residues. Germline-derived CDR1 and CDR2 are LNHDA and SQIVND (reference sequence). V lost 7 bases and J 0 bases, leaving 15 bases between the germline ends. The DNA of the CDR3 is TGTGCCAGTATTTGTGGGGCAATGGCAACTAATGAAAAACTGTTTTTT. Protein product: CASICGAMATNEKLFF.